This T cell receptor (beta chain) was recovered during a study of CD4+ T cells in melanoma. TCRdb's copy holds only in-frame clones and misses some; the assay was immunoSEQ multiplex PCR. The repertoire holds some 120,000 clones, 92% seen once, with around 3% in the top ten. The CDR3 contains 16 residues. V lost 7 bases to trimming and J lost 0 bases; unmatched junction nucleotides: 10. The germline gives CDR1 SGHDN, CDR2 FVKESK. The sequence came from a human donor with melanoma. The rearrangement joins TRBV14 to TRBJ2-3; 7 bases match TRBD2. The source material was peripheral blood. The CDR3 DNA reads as TGTGCCAGCAAGGATACGGGAGGAATGAGCACAGATACGCAGTATTTT. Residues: CASKDTGGMSTDTQYF.